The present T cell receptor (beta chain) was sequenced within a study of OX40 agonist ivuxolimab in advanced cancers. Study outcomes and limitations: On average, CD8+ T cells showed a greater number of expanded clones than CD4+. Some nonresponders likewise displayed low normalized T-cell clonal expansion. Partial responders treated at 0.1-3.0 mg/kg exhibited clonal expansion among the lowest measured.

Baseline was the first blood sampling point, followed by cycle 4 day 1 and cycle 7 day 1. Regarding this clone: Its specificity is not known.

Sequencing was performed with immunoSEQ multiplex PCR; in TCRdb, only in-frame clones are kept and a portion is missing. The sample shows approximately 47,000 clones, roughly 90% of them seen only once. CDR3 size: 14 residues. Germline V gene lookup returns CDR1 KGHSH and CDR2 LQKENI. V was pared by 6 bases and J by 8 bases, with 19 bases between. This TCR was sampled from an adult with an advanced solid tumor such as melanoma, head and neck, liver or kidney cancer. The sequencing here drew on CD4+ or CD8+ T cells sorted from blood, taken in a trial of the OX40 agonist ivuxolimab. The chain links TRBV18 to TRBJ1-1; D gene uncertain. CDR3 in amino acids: CASSPPVNMEEAFF. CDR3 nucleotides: TGTGCCAGCTCCCCGCCGGTCAATATGGAAGAAGCTTTCTTT.